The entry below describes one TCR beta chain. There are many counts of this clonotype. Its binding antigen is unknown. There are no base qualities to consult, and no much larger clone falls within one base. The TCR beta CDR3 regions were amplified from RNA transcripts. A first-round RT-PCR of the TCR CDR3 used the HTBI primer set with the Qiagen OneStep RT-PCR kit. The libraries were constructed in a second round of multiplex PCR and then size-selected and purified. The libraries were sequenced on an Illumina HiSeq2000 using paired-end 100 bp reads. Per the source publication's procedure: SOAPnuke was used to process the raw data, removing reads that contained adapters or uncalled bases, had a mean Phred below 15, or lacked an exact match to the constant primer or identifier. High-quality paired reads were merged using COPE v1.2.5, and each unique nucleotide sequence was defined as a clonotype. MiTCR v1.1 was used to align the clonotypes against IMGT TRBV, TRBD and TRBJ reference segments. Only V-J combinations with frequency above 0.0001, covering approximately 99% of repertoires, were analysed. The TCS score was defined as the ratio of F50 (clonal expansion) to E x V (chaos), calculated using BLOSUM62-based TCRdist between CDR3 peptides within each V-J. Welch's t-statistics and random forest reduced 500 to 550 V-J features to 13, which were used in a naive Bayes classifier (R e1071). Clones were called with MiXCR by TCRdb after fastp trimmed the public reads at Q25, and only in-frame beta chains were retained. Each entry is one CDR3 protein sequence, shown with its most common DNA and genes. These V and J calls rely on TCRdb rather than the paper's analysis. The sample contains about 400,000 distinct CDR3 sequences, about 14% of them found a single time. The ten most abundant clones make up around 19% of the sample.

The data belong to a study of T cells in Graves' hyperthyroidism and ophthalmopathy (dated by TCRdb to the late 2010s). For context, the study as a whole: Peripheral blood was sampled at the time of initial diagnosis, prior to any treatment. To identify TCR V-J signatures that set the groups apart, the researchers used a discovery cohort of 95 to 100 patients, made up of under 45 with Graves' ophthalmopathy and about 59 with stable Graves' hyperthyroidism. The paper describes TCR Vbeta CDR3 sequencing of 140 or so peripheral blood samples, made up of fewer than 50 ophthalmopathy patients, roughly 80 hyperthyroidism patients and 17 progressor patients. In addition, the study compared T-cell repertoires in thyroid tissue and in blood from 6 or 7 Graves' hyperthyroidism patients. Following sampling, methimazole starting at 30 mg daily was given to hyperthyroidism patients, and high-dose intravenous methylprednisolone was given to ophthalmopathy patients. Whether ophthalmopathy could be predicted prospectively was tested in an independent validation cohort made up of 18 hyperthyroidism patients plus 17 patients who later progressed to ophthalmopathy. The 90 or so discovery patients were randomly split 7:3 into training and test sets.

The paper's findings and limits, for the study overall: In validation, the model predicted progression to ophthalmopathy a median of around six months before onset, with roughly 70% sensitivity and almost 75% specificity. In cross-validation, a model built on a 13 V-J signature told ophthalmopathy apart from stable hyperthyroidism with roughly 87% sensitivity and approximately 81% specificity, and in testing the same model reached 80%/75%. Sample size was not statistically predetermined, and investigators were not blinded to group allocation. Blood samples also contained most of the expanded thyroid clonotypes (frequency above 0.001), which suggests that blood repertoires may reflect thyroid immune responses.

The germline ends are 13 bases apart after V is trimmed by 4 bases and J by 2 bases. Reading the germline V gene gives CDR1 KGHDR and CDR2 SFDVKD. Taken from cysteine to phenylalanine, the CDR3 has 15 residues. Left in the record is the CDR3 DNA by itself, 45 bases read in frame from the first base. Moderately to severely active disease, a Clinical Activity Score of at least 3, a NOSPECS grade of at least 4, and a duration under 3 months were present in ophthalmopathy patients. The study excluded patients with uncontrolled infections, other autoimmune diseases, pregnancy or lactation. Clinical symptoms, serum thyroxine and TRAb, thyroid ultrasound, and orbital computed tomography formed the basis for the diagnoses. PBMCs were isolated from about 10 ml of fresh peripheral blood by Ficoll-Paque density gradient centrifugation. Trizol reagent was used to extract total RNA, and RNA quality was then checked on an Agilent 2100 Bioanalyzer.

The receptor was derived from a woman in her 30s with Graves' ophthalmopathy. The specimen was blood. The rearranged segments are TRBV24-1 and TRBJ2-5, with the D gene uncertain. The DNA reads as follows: TGTGCCACCAGTGACCTCGTCGGATTTCAAGAGACCCAGTACTTC. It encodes CATSDLVGFQETQYF.